This is a list of T cell receptor beta chains from one sample in a study of OX40 agonist ivuxolimab in advanced cancers. The assay was immunoSEQ multiplex PCR, and TCRdb's table has in-frame clones only and misses some. The repertoire has 72,000 or so clones, 75% to 90% of them found once; the top ten carry approximately 1.3%. Here the sequenced sample was CD4+ or CD8+ T cells sorted from blood, taken in a trial of the OX40 agonist ivuxolimab. These receptors all come from an adult with an advanced solid tumor such as melanoma, head and neck, liver or kidney cancer. Both conserved end residues are part of each CDR3. The D gene is left open where the match is weak. Clone size appears in some rows only: once, few, many, or a class for an expanded clone.

d_gene: TRBD2; v_gene: TRBV18; j_gene: TRBJ2-7; abundance: once; CDR3nt: TGTGCCAGCTCACCACCGGGAGGGACCTACGAGCAGTACTTC; CDR3aa: CASSPPGGTYEQYF
d_gene: TRBD1; v_gene: TRBV5-4; j_gene: TRBJ1-1; abundance: once; CDR3nt: TGTGCCAGCAGCTCCGACAGGGTTGCTTTCTTT; CDR3aa: CASSSDRVAFF
d_gene: NA; v_gene: TRBV19; j_gene: TRBJ1-1; abundance: once; CDR3nt: TGTGCCAGTAGCGACCATGCTGGACGGAAGGCGTCTTTCTTT; CDR3aa: CASSDHAGRKASFF
d_gene: NA; v_gene: TRBV30; j_gene: TRBJ1-2; abundance: NA; CDR3nt: TGTGCCTGTGGCCGGGACCGAAATAACTATGGCTACACCTTC; CDR3aa: CACGRDRNNYGYTF
d_gene: NA; v_gene: TRBV5-1; j_gene: TRBJ2-1; abundance: once; CDR3nt: TGCGCCAGCAGCAGCCGAGAGGGCCGTTATGAGCAGTTCTTC; CDR3aa: CASSSREGRYEQFF
d_gene: NA; v_gene: TRBV30; j_gene: TRBJ2-3; abundance: NA; CDR3nt: TGTGCCTGGAAGTCAGCCACAGATACGCAGTATTTT; CDR3aa: CAWKSATDTQYF
d_gene: TRBD2; v_gene: TRBV9; j_gene: TRBJ2-7; abundance: NA; CDR3nt: TGTGCCAGCAGCGAGGGACTAGCGGGAGGGCAGGGCGAGCAGTACTTC; CDR3aa: CASSEGLAGGQGEQYF
d_gene: TRBD1; v_gene: TRBV2; j_gene: TRBJ1-1; abundance: few; CDR3nt: TGTGCCAGTCACGGACAGGTGAACACTGAAGCTTTCTTT; CDR3aa: CASHGQVNTEAFF
d_gene: TRBD2; v_gene: TRBV7-6; j_gene: TRBJ2-5; abundance: NA; CDR3nt: TGTGCCAGCAGCTCCAGAGGGACTAAAGCGGAAACCCAGTACTTC; CDR3aa: CASSSRGTKAETQYF
d_gene: TRBD2; v_gene: TRBV7-2; j_gene: TRBJ2-4; abundance: NA; CDR3nt: TGTGCCAGCAGCTTAGCGTTAATCTATAGCGGGAGGGCCTTGGGAAACATTCAGTACTTC; CDR3aa: CASSLALIYSGRALGNIQYF
d_gene: NA; v_gene: TRBV7-2; j_gene: TRBJ1-2; abundance: NA; CDR3nt: TGTGCCAGCAGCGCTACGAAGCAAGTCACCTTC; CDR3aa: CASSATKQVTF
d_gene: NA; v_gene: TRBV5-4; j_gene: TRBJ1-6; abundance: NA; CDR3nt: TGTGCCAGCAGCAATGCCTTCCGGGAGCATTCACCCCTCCACTTT; CDR3aa: CASSNAFREHSPLHF
d_gene: TRBD1; v_gene: TRBV6-1; j_gene: TRBJ2-7; abundance: NA; CDR3nt: TGTGCCAGCAGTGCGGGACAGGGAGCTTTAGAGCAGTACTTC; CDR3aa: CASSAGQGALEQYF
d_gene: NA; v_gene: TRBV4-2; j_gene: TRBJ2-3; abundance: NA; CDR3nt: TGTGCCGCCTCCGGGACCGACCGCACAGATACGCAGTATTTT; CDR3aa: CAASGTDRTDTQYF
d_gene: TRBD2; v_gene: TRBV5-1; j_gene: TRBJ2-1; abundance: NA; CDR3nt: TGCGCCAGCAGCTCCCGACGGGGGGAGGGCAATGAGCAGTTCTTC; CDR3aa: CASSSRRGEGNEQFF
d_gene: NA; v_gene: TRBV12-5; j_gene: TRBJ2-7; abundance: NA; CDR3nt: TGTGCTAGTGGTTCATCAGGGACCTACGAGCAGTACTTC; CDR3aa: CASGSSGTYEQYF
d_gene: NA; v_gene: TRBV6-4; j_gene: TRBJ1-2; abundance: NA; CDR3nt: TGTGCCAGCAGTGTTCTCGGGGGGTCTTGGGATGGCTACACCTTC; CDR3aa: CASSVLGGSWDGYTF
d_gene: NA; v_gene: TRBV7-9; j_gene: TRBJ1-6; abundance: NA; CDR3nt: TGTGCCAGCAGCTTAGCGCGGGAATCACCCCTCCACTTT; CDR3aa: CASSLARESPLHF
d_gene: TRBD2; v_gene: TRBV5-5; j_gene: TRBJ2-5; abundance: NA; CDR3nt: TGTGCCAGCAGCTTGGCCTCTGGGGGGACTAGCGTTTTTGAGACCCAGTACTTC; CDR3aa: CASSLASGGTSVFETQYF
d_gene: NA; v_gene: TRBV12-1; j_gene: TRBJ1-2; abundance: NA; CDR3nt: TGTGCCAGCAGCTTTCGACAGGACGATGGCTACACCTTC; CDR3aa: CASSFRQDDGYTF
d_gene: NA; v_gene: TRBV18; j_gene: TRBJ2-3; abundance: NA; CDR3nt: TGTGCCAGCTCACCAGGCGGAGAACGTACGCAGTATTTT; CDR3aa: CASSPGGERTQYF
d_gene: NA; v_gene: TRBV5-4; j_gene: TRBJ2-2; abundance: NA; CDR3nt: TGTGCCAGCAGCCTGCCGGGGGCGAACACCGGGGAGCTGTTTTTT; CDR3aa: CASSLPGANTGELFF
d_gene: TRBD2; v_gene: TRBV7-6; j_gene: TRBJ2-7; abundance: NA; CDR3nt: TGTGCCAGCAGCTTAGCGGTGGTAGCGGGGACCTACGAGCAGTACTTC; CDR3aa: CASSLAVVAGTYEQYF
d_gene: NA; v_gene: TRBV6-1; j_gene: TRBJ2-3; abundance: NA; CDR3nt: TGTGCCAGCAGTGAATGGAGGGGGGGGACGCAGTATTTT; CDR3aa: CASSEWRGGTQYF
d_gene: NA; v_gene: TRBV19; j_gene: TRBJ2-7; abundance: NA; CDR3nt: TGTGCCAGTAGTTTCTCCCAGGGTCCCTACGAGCAGTACTTC; CDR3aa: CASSFSQGPYEQYF
d_gene: NA; v_gene: TRBV2; j_gene: TRBJ1-2; abundance: NA; CDR3nt: TGTGCCAGCAGTTGGACAGAGGGCTATGGCTACACCTTC; CDR3aa: CASSWTEGYGYTF
d_gene: NA; v_gene: TRBV4-1; j_gene: TRBJ2-1; abundance: NA; CDR3nt: TGCGCCAGCAGCGGAGGCTCGACTTTGGGTTACAATGAGCAGTTCTTC; CDR3aa: CASSGGSTLGYNEQFF
d_gene: NA; v_gene: TRBV27; j_gene: TRBJ1-5; abundance: NA; CDR3nt: TGTGCCAGCAGTCCCTTTTTAGGATATAGCAATCAGCCCCAGCATTTT; CDR3aa: CASSPFLGYSNQPQHF
d_gene: NA; v_gene: TRBV6-1; j_gene: TRBJ1-5; abundance: few; CDR3nt: TGTGCCAGCAGCGTGGGGGGAGGGAAGCCCCAGCATTTT; CDR3aa: CASSVGGGKPQHF
d_gene: TRBD1; v_gene: TRBV5-4; j_gene: TRBJ2-7; abundance: NA; CDR3nt: TGTGCCAGCAGCTCGGGACAGGGGCACGAGCAGTACTTC; CDR3aa: CASSSGQGHEQYF
d_gene: NA; v_gene: TRBV19; j_gene: TRBJ2-1; abundance: NA; CDR3nt: TGTGCCAGTAGGACAGATTTATACAATGAGCAGTTCTTC; CDR3aa: CASRTDLYNEQFF
d_gene: NA; v_gene: TRBV5-5; j_gene: TRBJ1-4; abundance: NA; CDR3nt: TGTGCCAGCAGCAGAACAGGGTCCCGGGAAAAACTGTTTTTT; CDR3aa: CASSRTGSREKLFF
d_gene: NA; v_gene: TRBV6-6; j_gene: TRBJ1-4; abundance: NA; CDR3nt: TGTGCCAGCAGTACAGCCGAAATGCTGTTTTTT; CDR3aa: CASSTAEMLFF
d_gene: TRBD1; v_gene: TRBV7-9; j_gene: TRBJ1-5; abundance: NA; CDR3nt: TGTGCCAGCAGCTCTGGGACAGGGGGCATCAATCAGCCCCAGCATTTT; CDR3aa: CASSSGTGGINQPQHF
d_gene: NA; v_gene: TRBV6-1; j_gene: TRBJ2-2; abundance: NA; CDR3nt: TGTGCCAGCAGTTCCTACACCATTAGGGGCGGGGAGCTGTTTTTT; CDR3aa: CASSSYTIRGGELFF
d_gene: TRBD1; v_gene: TRBV11-2; j_gene: TRBJ2-5; abundance: NA; CDR3nt: TGTGCCAGCAGCCCCTCGAGGGGGACAGTACAAGAGACCCAGTACTTC; CDR3aa: CASSPSRGTVQETQYF
d_gene: NA; v_gene: TRBV19; j_gene: TRBJ2-2; abundance: NA; CDR3nt: TGTGCCAGTACCCCCGGACAATCGGACACCGGGGAGCTGTTTTTT; CDR3aa: CASTPGQSDTGELFF
d_gene: TRBD2; v_gene: TRBV7-2; j_gene: TRBJ2-7; abundance: NA; CDR3nt: TGTGCCAGCAGCTTGAGCGGGAGCAGGTACGAGCAGTACTTC; CDR3aa: CASSLSGSRYEQYF
d_gene: NA; v_gene: TRBV7-6; j_gene: TRBJ2-2; abundance: NA; CDR3nt: TGTGCCAGCAGGGGGACCGCCTTTGGCACCGGGGAGCTGTTTTTT; CDR3aa: CASRGTAFGTGELFF
d_gene: NA; v_gene: TRBV6-1; j_gene: TRBJ2-7; abundance: NA; CDR3nt: TGTGCCACCATGGACGAGAAAAAATACGAGCAGTACTTC; CDR3aa: CATMDEKKYEQYF
d_gene: NA; v_gene: TRBV2; j_gene: TRBJ1-2; abundance: NA; CDR3nt: TGTGCCAGCAACCTGGACAGAACTGTCTATGGCTACACCTTC; CDR3aa: CASNLDRTVYGYTF
d_gene: NA; v_gene: TRBV5-1; j_gene: TRBJ2-5; abundance: NA; CDR3nt: TGCGCCAGCGGCGGGGAGGCAGGGTGGACCCAGTACTTC; CDR3aa: CASGGEAGWTQYF
d_gene: NA; v_gene: TRBV6-5; j_gene: TRBJ2-1; abundance: few; CDR3nt: TGTGCCAGCAGAAGGGGCTTCCAATCCTACAATGAGCAGTTCTTC; CDR3aa: CASRRGFQSYNEQFF
d_gene: TRBD2; v_gene: TRBV5-6; j_gene: TRBJ2-4; abundance: NA; CDR3nt: TGTGCCAGCAGCTTGGACGCTCTAGCGGGGGGTCGGGCCAAAAACATTCAGTACTTC; CDR3aa: CASSLDALAGGRAKNIQYF
d_gene: NA; v_gene: TRBV7-9; j_gene: TRBJ1-4; abundance: NA; CDR3nt: TGTGCCAGCGCATCCGGTGGACAGACCGAAAAACTGTTTTTT; CDR3aa: CASASGGQTEKLFF
d_gene: NA; v_gene: TRBV27; j_gene: TRBJ2-2; abundance: NA; CDR3nt: TGTGCCAGCAGTTTAAGACCCCCGGGACCGAACACCGGGGAGCTGTTTTTT; CDR3aa: CASSLRPPGPNTGELFF
d_gene: NA; v_gene: TRBV7-9; j_gene: TRBJ1-1; abundance: NA; CDR3nt: TGTGCCAGCAGCTTGGGGGTGCGGGGTACTGAAGCTTTCTTT; CDR3aa: CASSLGVRGTEAFF
d_gene: NA; v_gene: TRBV7-2; j_gene: TRBJ1-1; abundance: NA; CDR3nt: TGTGCCAGCAGCTTAGTCGGCAACCAAAACACTGAAGCTTTCTTT; CDR3aa: CASSLVGNQNTEAFF
d_gene: NA; v_gene: TRBV19; j_gene: TRBJ2-7; abundance: NA; CDR3nt: TGTGCCAGTAGTATTGGCAGGGCGAACTACGAGCAGTACTTC; CDR3aa: CASSIGRANYEQYF
d_gene: NA; v_gene: TRBV7-6; j_gene: TRBJ1-3; abundance: few; CDR3nt: TGTGCCAGCAGCCAGACAGGAAACACCATATATTTT; CDR3aa: CASSQTGNTIYF
d_gene: NA; v_gene: TRBV19; j_gene: TRBJ2-7; abundance: NA; CDR3nt: TGTGCCAGTAGTCGGGCGGTCTCCTACGAGCAGTACTTC; CDR3aa: CASSRAVSYEQYF
d_gene: TRBD1; v_gene: TRBV5-1; j_gene: TRBJ1-3; abundance: NA; CDR3nt: TGCGCCAGCAGCTTGGAGGGGGCGACCTTTGGAAACACCATATATTTT; CDR3aa: CASSLEGATFGNTIYF
d_gene: NA; v_gene: TRBV9; j_gene: TRBJ2-6; abundance: few; CDR3nt: TGTGCCAGCAGCGTAGAGGGGGCTGGGGCCAACGTCCTGACTTTC; CDR3aa: CASSVEGAGANVLTF
d_gene: TRBD1; v_gene: TRBV7-9; j_gene: TRBJ2-1; abundance: NA; CDR3nt: TGTGCCAGCAGCTCCCGGGACAGGGCTGAGGTTGAGCAGTTCTTC; CDR3aa: CASSSRDRAEVEQFF
d_gene: TRBD1; v_gene: TRBV11-2; j_gene: TRBJ2-7; abundance: once; CDR3nt: TGTGCCAGCAGCCCCCACAGGGGGACGGACGAGCAGTACTTC; CDR3aa: CASSPHRGTDEQYF